The clone carrying this T cell receptor (beta chain) occurred many times. Its antigen remains unidentified. These data come from a study of neurological immune-mediated disorders. It was by 5'RACE with 10-nucleotide random UMIs that the cDNA was made. TCRdb reprocessed the 5' RACE reads via MiXCR and lists one record per CDR3 protein. Of roughly 30,000 distinct CDR3 sequences listed, around 6% are singletons. Sorted libraries were derived from 1 million CD4+ or CD8+ T cells. V was shortened by 3 bases and J by 2 bases, with 11 bases between the two germline ends. CDR3 length: 15 residues. Germline V gives CDR1 ENHRY, CDR2 SYGVKD. General study points: The highest TCR clonal expansion occurred in HTLV-1-associated myelopathy; multiple sclerosis fell below healthy controls. Sharing of CDR3 amino acid sequences among expanded clones across subjects was absent, suggesting private repertoires in all groups.

The gene calls are TRBV10-3 and TRBJ1-5; D perhaps matches TRBD1 (6 bases). The TCR originated in a woman aged 45-60 years in good health. Material: CD4+ T cells from blood. CDR3 sequence: CAISDGRGGNQPQHF. The CDR3 DNA follows: TGTGCCATCAGTGACGGCAGGGGAGGCAATCAGCCCCAGCATTTT.